Sequencing of this T cell receptor beta chain was carried out in a study of CD8+ T cells in alopecia areata. Study information: Each day, treated patients took oral tofacitinib twice, at 5 to 10 mg per dose. Findings and caveats of the study: Among the top 100, expanded CD8+ clones were significantly decreased by tofacitinib, as was scalp clonality.

The treatment was: oral pan-JAK inhibitor, 5-10 mg twice daily. cDNA prepared by RNA extraction and subsequent reverse transcription served as the template for sequencing. This table comes from immunoSEQ multiplex PCR, and its TCRdb copy is limited to in-frame clones, with some not included. Among 90,000 to 150,000 clones listed, around 56% were seen once. The CDR3 contains 12 residues. The germline V gene has CDR1 SQVTM and CDR2 ANQGSEA. Notes on this clone: What it binds is unknown. An end of the junction differs from the germline gene, which may be a read error.

The gene calls are TRBV29-1 and TRBJ1-1, with D perhaps matching TRBD1 (5 bases). This TCR derives from a human donor with alopecia areata. Source: CD4+ T cells sorted from blood, taken at week 4, from a patient treated with tofacitinib. DNA of the CDR3: TGCAACGTTGAAGGAACAGGCCCTGAAGCTTTCTTT. Amino acids: CNVEGTGPEAFF.